This is a list of T cell receptor beta chains from one sample in a study of spatial heterogeneity in lung cancer. TCRdb re-called the 5' RACE reads through MiXCR, storing one row per CDR3 protein. The sample has 45,000 to 55,000 distinct CDR3 sequences, roughly 5% seen once; the top ten hold around 10%. The specimen comprised PBMCs, sampled at surgery. The source of these receptors is a male donor with early-stage non-small cell lung cancer. Each CDR3 is given with its conserved first and last residue. The order of the fields is D gene, clone size, V gene, J gene, CDR3 DNA, CDR3 protein. The D gene is left open where the match is weak. Clone size is shown for a subset of rows, as once, few, many or a class of expanded clone.

>.|many|TRBV21-1|TRBJ1-1
TGTGCCACCTCGAGAGGCAGGGAGAACACTGAAGCTTTCTTT
CATSRGRENTEAFF
>.|many|TRBV7-7|TRBJ2-1
TGTGCCAGCAGCTTAGGTCCGGAGACCACGAGCCTGTTCTTC
CASSLGPETTSLFF
>.|many|TRBV6-2/TRBV6-3|TRBJ1-2
TGTGCCAGCAAGGGAATAGGGTATGGCTACACCTTC
CASKGIGYGYTF
>TRBD1|many|TRBV6-2/TRBV6-3|TRBJ2-7
TGTGCCAGCAGTCCAGGGGACAGGGACTACGAGCAGTACTTC
CASSPGDRDYEQYF
>TRBD2|many|TRBV19|TRBJ2-1
TGTGCCAGTAGTCCCAGCGGGAGCTCCTACAATGAGCAGTTCTTC
CASSPSGSSYNEQFF
>.|few|TRBV5-1|TRBJ1-5
TGCGCCAGCAGCTTGTCTTCAGGGGATCAGCCCCAGCATTTT
CASSLSSGDQPQHF
>TRBD2|many|TRBV7-2|TRBJ2-7
TGTGCCAGCAGCATAGGACTAGCGCCCTACGAGCAGTACTTC
CASSIGLAPYEQYF
>.|many|TRBV18|TRBJ2-7
TGTGCCAGCTCACCGCGGAGACTCACAGAAGAGCAGTACTTC
CASSPRRLTEEQYF
>.|many|TRBV12-3/TRBV12-4|TRBJ2-2
TGTGCCAGCAGTTTGATTGGGAACGGGGAGCTGTTTTTT
CASSLIGNGELFF
>TRBD1|.|TRBV9|TRBJ1-1
TGTGCCAGCAGCCCACGACAGGGCCTTGGCACTGAAGCTTTCTTT
CASSPRQGLGTEAFF
>TRBD2|.|TRBV20-1|TRBJ2-1
TGCAGTGCTCGTACTTCAAGCGGGAGCTCCTACAATGAGCAGTTCTTC
CSARTSSGSSYNEQFF